This T cell receptor beta chain was identified in a study of blood T cell repertoires in COVID-19 (dated by TCRdb to about 2020). For context, the study as a whole: Samples covering the acute and convalescent phases of COVID-19 were provided by collaborators in the United States, Italy and Spain. Samples came from the ongoing ImmuneRACE study (first 160 participants) plus 1,254 subjects from 6 global collaborators. Sample metadata almost always included a de-identified subject ID, COVID-19 status, age in years and sex. A freely available public database, intended as a resource for researchers studying the immune response to SARS-CoV-2, is where the repertoires were released. The dataset comprised deeply sampled blood TCRbeta repertoires from subjects exposed to, actively infected with, or recovered from COVID-19. The material from the prospective study consisted of cDNA or gDNA derived from T cells, B-cell-depleted T cells, or PBMCs. Where available, HLA class I and class II types were obtained from metadata supplied by the sample provider rather than from assay-based typing. Findings and caveats that apply to the study as a whole: The quantity of clinical and demographic metadata differed by source and by participant and was supplied without curation.

In the prospective study, participants were roughly 18 to 100 years old, resided in approximately 22 geographic areas of the United States, and were enrolled through a virtual design. To assign participants to cohorts, the prospective study relied on clinical history that participants themselves reported in a screening survey and a study questionnaire. Recovered participants in ImmuneRACE Cohort 3 were defined by two consecutive negative NP/OP PCR tests, clearance by a healthcare professional, or resolution of symptoms. In the prospective study, whole blood, serum and a nasopharyngeal or oropharyngeal swab were collected from each participant by mobile phlebotomists. Over an approximately 2-month period, participants in the prospective study had the option of providing additional blood draws and questionnaires. Blood samples from the prospective study were shipped frozen or at room temperature prior to DNA extraction.

Regarding this clone: This clone's antigen is unknown. Base quality data are lacking; no much larger clone is found one base away.

TCRbeta CDR3 regions were amplified from genomic DNA by means of the immunoSEQ Assay, a bias-controlled multiplex PCR. In the authors' own workflow: Nucleated cell counts per sample were estimated from amplification of reference gene primers within the assay. To quantify the absolute abundance of each unique TCRbeta CDR3 rearrangement, sequence reads were collapsed and filtered. Productive Simpson clonality was computed per sample as the square root of Simpson's diversity index over productive rearrangements. Held by TCRdb, this immuneACCESS table contains in-frame sequences only and omits some clones. Under half of the omission traces to an unresolved V gene where checked; the cause of the rest is unknown. The V and J calls and clone size are taken from that table; D and trimming were inferred from the DNA. The sample contains approximately 490,000 clones, 70% to 90% of them found a single time. Clones ranked in the top ten supply 8% to 9.5% of the sample.

The sequenced material came from PBMCs or T cells enriched from blood (not recorded which). This sequence was found in a woman aged 55-69 years who had recovered from COVID-19.

The CDR3 region has the sequence CAWSVGQSERGKNIQYF. The base sequence is TGTGCCTGGAGTGTGGGACAGTCAGAAAGGGGCAAAAACATTCAGTACTTC. The chain is assembled from TRBV30 and TRBJ2-4; TRBD1 fits 7 bases in the junction. Reading the germline V gene (reference sequence) gives CDR1 GTSNPN and CDR2 SVGIG. The CDR3 runs 17 residues from the cysteine to the phenylalanine. The retained sequence is limited to the CDR3, 51 bases, with the frame set at the first base. Here V drops 0 bases and J drops 3 bases, and the junction holds 11 bases not matched to any gene.